Below are 31 T cell receptor beta chains sequenced from a single sample in a study of CD8 T cells in ankylosing spondylitis. Study outcomes and limitations: Fewer than ten highly homologous variants made up a TCR beta motif that seemed to typify ankylosing spondylitis blood.

TCRdb re-called the 5' RACE reads with MiXCR, one entry per CDR3 protein. The sample has some 840,000 distinct CDR3 sequences, 10% to 15% seen once. Their target antigens are unknown. Material for sequencing was blood, either unsorted or a sorted T cell fraction (not recorded which). The receptors come from a male donor with ankylosing spondylitis.

The chain has TRBV7-2 and TRBJ2-5; TRBD2 might be the D (7 bases). Germline loops: CDR1 SGHTA, CDR2 FQGNSA. The ends were cut back, 1 base at V and 5 bases at J, with 14 bases in the middle. The CDR3 has 15 amino acids. For the CDR3, the DNA is TGTGCCAGCAGCTTAGGGAGGGGGGGATTGGAGACCCAGTACTTC. Encoded protein: CASSLGRGGLETQYF.

V gene TRBV4-1 combines with J gene TRBJ2-1; D is uncertain. V was clipped by 5 bases and J by 4 bases, with 18 bases between them. The CDR3 is 16 amino acids. Germline values: CDR1 MGHRA, CDR2 YSYEKL. The CDR3 sequence: CASSGKGGPPYNEQFF. CDR3 sequence (DNA): TGCGCCAGCAGCGGAAAGGGTGGGCCACCGTACAATGAGCAGTTCTTC.

To note about this clonotype: The junction differs from germline at one of its ends, possibly a read error. The chain links TRBV12-3 or TRBV12-4 to TRBJ2-3; a possible D gene is TRBD2 (6 bases). The CDR3 totals 14 residues. DNA for the CDR3: TGTGCCACCAGTGACCGGGGGAGCACAGATACGCAGTATTTT. Its protein is CATSDRGSTDTQYF.

This clonotype was recorded many times. CDR3 DNA: TGCAGTGCTCCCCTCTTAACTGAAGCTTTCTTT. It codes for CSAPLLTEAFF. The rearrangement joins TRBV20-1 to TRBJ1-1, with D unclear. V lost 5 bases and J 5 bases, leaving 9 bases between the germline ends. Per the germline V gene, CDR1 is DFQATT and CDR2 is SNEGSKA (reference sequence). This CDR3 is 11 amino acids long.

This clonotype was observed a handful of times. The rearrangement joins TRBV6-1 to TRBJ2-7; perhaps D is TRBD1 or TRBD2 (5 bases each). The V gene's germline CDR1 is MNHNS and CDR2 SASEGT. V was clipped by 10 bases and J by 3 bases, with 10 bases between them. The CDR3 covers 11 residues. CDR3 nucleotide sequence: TGTGCCACCGGGACCCTCTACGAGCAGTACTTC. Translated: CATGTLYEQYF.

The chain joins TRBV12-3 or TRBV12-4 to TRBJ2-7, with D possibly being TRBD1 (6 bases). The CDR3 is made up of 14 amino acids. Deletions cut 3 bases from V and 3 bases from J, with 12 bases between. The CDR3 region is CASSFRTEIYEQYF. CDR3 bases: TGTGCCAGCAGTTTTCGGACAGAAATCTACGAGCAGTACTTC.

This clonotype has only one observation. The J gene is TRBJ2-5, the V gene TRBV20-1, with 10 bases aligning to TRBD2. Germline CDR1 DFQATT, CDR2 SNEGSKA (reference sequence). The CDR3 has 15 amino acids. The CDR3: CSAGGSGRGEETQYF. The CDR3 DNA is TGCAGCGCAGGGGGAAGCGGGAGGGGAGAAGAGACCCAGTACTTC.

This clonotype was detected only a few times. The V call is TRBV3-1, the J call TRBJ2-4; 7 bases match TRBD2. Germline loops: CDR1 LGHDT, CDR2 YNNKEL (reference sequence). V lost 4 bases to trimming and J lost 6 bases; unmatched junction nucleotides: 12. The CDR3 has 16 amino acids. The CDR3 region is CASSRRHGGEGNIQYF. CDR3 coding DNA: TGTGCCAGCAGCCGGCGTCACGGCGGGGAGGGAAACATTCAGTACTTC.

This clonotype was found a few times. This sequence joins TRBV5-4 and TRBJ1-2; 7 nucleotides line up with TRBD1. The CDR3 is 14 residues long. Germline CDR1 reads SGHNT; CDR2 reads YYREEE (reference sequence). V lost 5 bases to trimming and J lost 4 bases; unmatched junction nucleotides: 8. Written as DNA, the CDR3 is TGTGCCAGCAGAAACCGGGACAGATCCTATGGCTACACCTTC. It encodes CASRNRDRSYGYTF.

The gene calls are TRBV19 and TRBJ2-1; unclear D gene. V lost 3 bases to trimming and J lost 7 bases, with 22 bases between them. Germline loops: CDR1 LNHDA, CDR2 SQIVND (reference sequence). The CDR3 has 17 residues. Here the CDR3 DNA reads TGTGCCAGTAGTATTAGGCGCAGACCCGCTGGTGGGAATGAGCAGTTCTTC. Amino acid sequence: CASSIRRRPAGGNEQFF.

This clonotype was detected many times. The V and J genes are TRBV12-3 or TRBV12-4 and TRBJ2-3; 7 nucleotides line up with TRBD2. This CDR3 region has 14 residues. J gave up 6 bases and V 5 bases, and 8 bases lay outside the gene matches. CDR3 region: CASSPQGLPDTQYF. Here the CDR3 DNA reads TGTGCCAGCAGTCCCCAGGGACTACCGGATACGCAGTATTTT.

V gene TRBV6-1 combines with J gene TRBJ2-7; TRBD1 agrees at 7 bases. In germline, CDR1 is MNHNS, CDR2 SASEGT. The trim removed 6 bases at V and 4 bases at J, leaving 15 bases unmatched. The CDR3 is made up of 16 amino acids. The CDR3 spells CASSSKPRDSRYEQYF. The CDR3 DNA reads TGTGCCAGCAGCTCCAAACCCAGGGACAGCCGGTACGAGCAGTACTTC.

The chain uses TRBV29-1 and TRBJ1-5; no reliable D call. CDR1 is SQVTM, CDR2 ANQGSEA, per germline. There are 15 residues in the CDR3. V shed 5 bases and J shed 3 bases, with 17 bases lying between them. Here the CDR3 reads CSVLGRTALNQPQHF. CDR3 DNA sequence: TGCAGCGTTCTGGGTCGAACGGCCCTCAATCAGCCCCAGCATTTT.

In its sample, this clonotype was seen a few times. CDR3 sequence: CASKDGAGPGEQYF. CDR3 nucleotides: TGCGCCAGCAAAGACGGGGCAGGGCCAGGCGAGCAGTACTTC. The chain carries TRBV5-1 and TRBJ2-7; D possibly matches TRBD1 or TRBD2 (5 bases each). This CDR3 contains 14 residues. Trimming cost V 6 bases and J 6 bases, with 19 bases left between them. Germline V gene sequence: CDR1 SGHRS, CDR2 YFSETQ.

This clonotype came up many times. The chain is built from TRBV12-3 or TRBV12-4 and TRBJ1-2; D ambiguous. Deletions cut 5 bases from V and 5 bases from J, with 18 bases between. This CDR3 comprises 15 residues. CDR3 region: CASSIGRSPRYGYTF. The CDR3 region has the DNA TGTGCCAGCAGTATCGGACGGAGCCCACGGTATGGCTACACCTTC.

This chain connects TRBV20-1 to TRBJ2-3; perhaps TRBD2 as D (5 bases). The CDR3 is made up of 14 amino acids. V was shortened by 4 bases and J by 7 bases, with 18 bases between the two germline ends. Looked up from germline, CDR1 is DFQATT and CDR2 is SNEGSKA (reference sequence). DNA for the CDR3: TGCAGTGCTATCACCTCCGGTGGAGGCAATACGCAGTATTTT. This gives the protein CSAITSGGGNTQYF.

In this sample, this clonotype turned up a few times. The V and J genes are TRBV6-1 and TRBJ2-3, with a possible D match to TRBD2 (6 bases). V lost 5 bases, J lost 8 bases, and 14 bases lay in between. The germline V gene has CDR1 MNHNS and CDR2 SASEGT. The CDR3 runs 13 residues. CDR3 amino acids: CASSPETGGTQYF. DNA for the CDR3: TGTGCCAGCAGTCCGGAGACCGGGGGTACGCAGTATTTT.

This clonotype was seen more than once but under ten times. CDR3 amino acids: CSARGTREDYEQYF. The CDR3 nucleotides read TGCAGTGCTAGAGGTACAAGGGAAGACTACGAGCAGTACTTC. J is TRBJ2-7 and V is TRBV20-1, with D uncertain. This CDR3 spans 14 amino acids. The V end was cut by 1 base, the J end by 3 bases, with 13 bases between. Germline CDR1 reads DFQATT; CDR2 reads SNEGSKA (reference sequence).

The V gene is TRBV7-2, the J gene TRBJ2-7; no definite D call. Germline assignment: CDR1 SGHTA and CDR2 FQGNSA. The CDR3 has 15 residues. V was trimmed by 3 bases and J by 2 bases, leaving 14 bases between them. The CDR3 spells CASSFIPSAPYEQYF. The CDR3 bases are TGTGCCAGCAGCTTTATACCCTCAGCCCCCTACGAGCAGTACTTC.

This clonotype was picked up a small number of times. The chain carries TRBV5-1 and TRBJ1-4; D call uncertain. Germline CDR1 and CDR2: SGHRS and YFSETQ. Trimming pared 4 bases from V and 2 bases from J, leaving 9 bases between. This CDR3 contains 14 residues. In DNA, the CDR3 is TGCGCCAGCAGCCAGGCCAGTACTAATGAAAAACTGTTTTTT. Residues: CASSQASTNEKLFF. Supplemented by reference TRBV5-1 and TRBJ1-4, the full variable domain reads KAGVTQTPRYLIKTRGQQVTLSCSPISGHRSVSWYQQTPGQGLQFLFEYFSETQRNKGNFPGRFSGRQFSNSRSEMNVSTLELGDSALYLCASSQASTNEKLFFGSGTQLSVL.

This clonotype occurred many times. The rearrangement joins TRBV29-1 to TRBJ2-7; 7 bases agree with TRBD1. The CDR3 loop spans 13 amino acids. Germline CDR1 is SQVTM and CDR2 is ANQGSEA. The trim removed 5 bases at V and 1 base at J, leaving 5 bases unmatched. The CDR3 coding sequence is TGCAGCGTTATGGGACAGCTATCCTACGAGCAGTACTTC. Translation gives CSVMGQLSYEQYF.

The chain is built from TRBV7-2 and TRBJ2-7; D remains ambiguous. V was cut by 0 bases and J by 6 bases, with 12 bases left in between. The CDR3 runs 14 residues. Germline V gives CDR1 SGHTA, CDR2 FQGNSA. The CDR3, as DNA: TGTGCCAGCAGCTTAGCGTCAACGGGCTCCGAGCAGTACTTC. This codes for CASSLASTGSEQYF.

This clonotype has ten or more counts. The chain employs TRBV7-2 and TRBJ1-1; possible D gene TRBD1, 6 bases. CDR1 is SGHTA and CDR2 is FQGNSA in the germline V gene. The CDR3 consists of 14 residues. The V gene lost 2 bases and the J gene lost 5 bases, with 12 bases spanning the gap. The chain's CDR3 is CASSLRRGWTEAFF. Written as DNA, the CDR3 is TGTGCCAGCAGCTTACGCAGGGGATGGACTGAAGCTTTCTTT.

This clonotype has ten or more counts. V and J are TRBV27 and TRBJ1-1; D is uncertain. V was clipped by 3 bases and J by 5 bases, with 13 bases between them. CDR1 and CDR2 (germline): MNHEY, SMNVEV (reference sequence). The length of the CDR3 is 14 residues. This CDR3 reads CASSFLGRVTEAFF. The DNA of the CDR3 is TGTGCCAGCAGTTTTCTAGGGAGGGTAACTGAAGCTTTCTTT.

This chain links TRBV6-2 or TRBV6-3 with TRBJ2-1; D ambiguous. The CDR3 totals 16 residues. Germline V gene sequence: CDR1 MNHEY, CDR2 SVGEGT. V shed 6 bases and J shed 2 bases, with 17 bases lying between them. This CDR3 is CASRKRGGIAYNEQFF. CDR3 coding DNA: TGTGCCAGCAGAAAGAGAGGTGGGATCGCCTACAATGAGCAGTTCTTC.

This clonotype was seen repeatedly, ten times or more. The V and J genes are TRBV12-3 or TRBV12-4 and TRBJ1-2, with a tentative D call TRBD1 (5 bases). This CDR3 has 16 residues. Trimming shortened V by 6 bases and J by 2 bases, and 19 bases separated the two germline ends. DNA for the CDR3: TGTGCCAGCAGCTCCCGGACACTGAGGACAAACTATGGCTACACCTTC. Encoded protein: CASSSRTLRTNYGYTF.

This clonotype turned up a few times. The CDR3 nucleotides are TGCAGTGCTAGAGTGGCGCTAGCGGGAGTATACGAGCAGTACTTC. Its translation: CSARVALAGVYEQYF. This chain joins TRBV20-1 and TRBJ2-7, with TRBD2 matching 10 bases. V was pared by 1 base and J by 4 bases, with 7 bases of the junction left unmatched. Germline V gene sequence: CDR1 DFQATT, CDR2 SNEGSKA (reference sequence). This CDR3 region has 15 residues.

The sample holds many counts of this clonotype. The rearrangement uses TRBV20-1 and TRBJ2-4; weak D call: TRBD1 (5 bases). Between the trimmed V and J ends, which lost 0 bases and 4 bases, there was a span of 10 bases. This CDR3 has 14 amino acids. Germline lookup yields CDR1 DFQATT and CDR2 SNEGSKA (reference sequence). In DNA, the CDR3 is TGCAGTGCTAGAGACAGGGTGGGAAAAAACATTCAGTACTTC. Protein: CSARDRVGKNIQYF.

This clonotype has more than one count but fewer than ten. The J gene is TRBJ2-2, the V gene TRBV12-3 or TRBV12-4; weak D call: TRBD1 (6 bases). The CDR3 is made up of 14 amino acids. Trimming took off 5 bases at V and 1 base at J, with 8 bases between the two ends. The CDR3 DNA reads TGTGCCAGCAGTAACAGGGTGAACACCGGGGAGCTGTTTTTT. This codes for CASSNRVNTGELFF.

This clonotype was picked up a small number of times. The chain couples TRBV28 to TRBJ2-5; the D is unclear. Germline V CDR1 and CDR2: MDHEN, SYDVKM. Trimming pared 5 bases from V and 4 bases from J, leaving 11 bases between. The CDR3 sequence is 13 residues long. The CDR3 nucleotides read TGTGCCAGCAGTCCGATCCAGACAGAGACCCAGTACTTC. This encodes CASSPIQTETQYF.

This clonotype turned up a few times. V gene TRBV5-1 combines with J gene TRBJ1-2; no firm D call. The length of the CDR3 is 14 residues. Germline lookup yields CDR1 SGHRS and CDR2 YFSETQ. Trimming stripped 2 bases from V and 6 bases from J, with 14 bases between. CDR3 region: CASSLWGLVDGYTF. Here the CDR3 DNA reads TGCGCCAGCAGCTTATGGGGATTAGTCGATGGCTACACCTTC.